This TCR beta chain was captured by sequencing in a study of blood T cell repertoires in COVID-19. The overall study: COVID-19 samples from acute and convalescent phases originated in the United States, Italy and Spain. T cells, B-cell-depleted T cells, or PBMCs supplied cDNA or gDNA.

The protocol was immunoSEQ multiplex PCR, while the TCRdb copy is restricted to in-frame clones and leaves out a portion. This sample has tens of thousands of clones; around 82% occur once, and the top ten carry approximately 10%. V shed 0 bases and J 4 bases; nucleotides not matched to a gene: 6. The CDR3 has 16 residues. Germline V gene data show CDR1 as LGHNA and CDR2 as YSLEER. The sequencing input was peripheral blood. V and J are TRBV4-3 and TRBJ1-2; 9 bases align to TRBD1. This TCR was recovered from a man older than 75 with COVID-19, enrolled during active disease. CDR3 protein: CASSQEGTGRGYGYTF. As DNA, the CDR3 is TGCGCCAGCAGCCAAGAGGGGACAGGGAGAGGCTATGGCTACACCTTC.